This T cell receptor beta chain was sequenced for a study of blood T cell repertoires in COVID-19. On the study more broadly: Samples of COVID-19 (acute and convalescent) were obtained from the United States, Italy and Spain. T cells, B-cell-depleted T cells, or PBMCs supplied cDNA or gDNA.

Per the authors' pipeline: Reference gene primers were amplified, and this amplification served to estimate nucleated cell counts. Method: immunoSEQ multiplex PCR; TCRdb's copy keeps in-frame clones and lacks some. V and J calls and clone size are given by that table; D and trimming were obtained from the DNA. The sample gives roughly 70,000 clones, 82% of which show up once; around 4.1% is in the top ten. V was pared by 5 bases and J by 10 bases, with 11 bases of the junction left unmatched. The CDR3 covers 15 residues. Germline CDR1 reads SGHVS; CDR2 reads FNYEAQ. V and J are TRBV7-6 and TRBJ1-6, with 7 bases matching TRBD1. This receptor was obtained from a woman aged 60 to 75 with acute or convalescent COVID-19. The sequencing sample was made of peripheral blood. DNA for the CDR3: TGTGCCAGCAGCCTCAAGACAGGGAACGGATCACCCCTCCACTTT. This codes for CASSLKTGNGSPLHF.